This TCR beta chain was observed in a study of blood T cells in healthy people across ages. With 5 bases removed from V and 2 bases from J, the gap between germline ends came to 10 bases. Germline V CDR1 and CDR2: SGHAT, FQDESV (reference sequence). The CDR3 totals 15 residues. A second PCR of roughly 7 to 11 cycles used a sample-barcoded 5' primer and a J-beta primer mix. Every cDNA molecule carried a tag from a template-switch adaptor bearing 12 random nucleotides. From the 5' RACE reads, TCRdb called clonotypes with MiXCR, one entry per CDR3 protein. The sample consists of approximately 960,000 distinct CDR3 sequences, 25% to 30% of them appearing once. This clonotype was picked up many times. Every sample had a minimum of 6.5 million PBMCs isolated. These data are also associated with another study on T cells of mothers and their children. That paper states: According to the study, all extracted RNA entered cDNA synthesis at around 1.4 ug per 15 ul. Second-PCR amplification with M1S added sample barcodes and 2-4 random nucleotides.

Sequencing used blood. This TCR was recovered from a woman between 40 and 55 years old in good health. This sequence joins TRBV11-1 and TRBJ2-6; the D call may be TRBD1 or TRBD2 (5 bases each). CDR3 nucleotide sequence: TGTGCCAGCAGCGTGAGGGGCGCTGGGGCCAACGTCCTGACTTTC. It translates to CASSVRGAGANVLTF.